This TCR beta chain was documented in a study of blood T cell repertoires in COVID-19. Study information: T cells, B-cell-depleted T cells, or PBMCs supplied cDNA or gDNA.

The protocol was immunoSEQ multiplex PCR, while the TCRdb copy is restricted to in-frame clones and leaves out a portion. In the table there are 200,000 to 250,000 clones, 85% of which are singletons. Seattle enrolled patients during active infection and tracked them longitudinally. Sample: peripheral blood. This clonotype originated in a man in his fifties or sixties with COVID-19, enrolled during active disease.

CDR3 sequence: CASSSGVSGELFF. The CDR3 DNA reads as TGTGCCAGCAGCTCAGGGGTGTCCGGGGAGCTGTTTTTT. The chain couples TRBV27 to TRBJ2-2; perhaps TRBD1 as D (6 bases). The germline CDR1 and CDR2 sequences are MNHEY and SMNVEV (reference sequence). CDR3 length: 13 amino acids. Trimming left V 6 bases short and J 6 bases short, with 11 bases between.